Each of the 2 T cell receptor beta chains below was sequenced from the same sample in a study of T cell responses to AZD1222 COVID-19 vaccine. The table came from immunoSEQ multiplex PCR; TCRdb's copy has only in-frame clones and leaves some out. The top ten clones hold around 30% of a sample with 120,000 or so clones, roughly nine tenths of them seen once. The sequences come from peripheral blood, collected on day 0 of AZD1222 vaccination. These TCRs come from an adult in good health.

Only a few counts were recorded for this clone. This chain links TRBV7-3 with TRBJ2-3, with 10 bases identical to TRBD1. The length of the CDR3 is 15 residues. V dropped 6 bases and J dropped 3; count of bases not matched to a gene: 6. Germline CDR1 is SGHTA and CDR2 is FQGTGA. The CDR3 here is CASRSGTGETDTQYF. For the CDR3, the DNA is TGTGCCAGCAGGTCCGGGACAGGGGAAACAGATACGCAGTATTTT.

This clone was seen a single time. The gene calls are TRBV30 and TRBJ1-6, with D hard to call. Germline assignment: CDR1 GTSNPN and CDR2 SVGIG (reference sequence). Deletions cut 2 bases from V and 4 bases from J, with 18 bases between. This CDR3 contains 17 residues. The chain's CDR3 is CAWSLALLSRYNSPLHF. Here the CDR3 DNA reads TGTGCCTGGAGTTTGGCCCTTTTGTCACGGTATAATTCACCCCTCCACTTT.